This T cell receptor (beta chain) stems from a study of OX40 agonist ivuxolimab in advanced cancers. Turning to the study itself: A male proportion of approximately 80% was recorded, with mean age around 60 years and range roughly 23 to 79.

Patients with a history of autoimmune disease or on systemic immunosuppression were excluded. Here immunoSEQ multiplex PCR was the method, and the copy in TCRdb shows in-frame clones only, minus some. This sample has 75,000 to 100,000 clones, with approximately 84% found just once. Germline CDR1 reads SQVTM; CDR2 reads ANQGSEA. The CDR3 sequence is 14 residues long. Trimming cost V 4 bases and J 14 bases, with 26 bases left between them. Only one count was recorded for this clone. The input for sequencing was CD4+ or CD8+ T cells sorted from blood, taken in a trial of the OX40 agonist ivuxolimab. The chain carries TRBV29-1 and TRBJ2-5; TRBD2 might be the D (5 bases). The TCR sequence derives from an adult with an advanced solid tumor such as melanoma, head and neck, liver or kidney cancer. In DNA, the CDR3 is TGCAGCGTTGGGGAGACCCTGGACTTGAAGACCTCCTACTTC. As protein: CSVGETLDLKTSYF.